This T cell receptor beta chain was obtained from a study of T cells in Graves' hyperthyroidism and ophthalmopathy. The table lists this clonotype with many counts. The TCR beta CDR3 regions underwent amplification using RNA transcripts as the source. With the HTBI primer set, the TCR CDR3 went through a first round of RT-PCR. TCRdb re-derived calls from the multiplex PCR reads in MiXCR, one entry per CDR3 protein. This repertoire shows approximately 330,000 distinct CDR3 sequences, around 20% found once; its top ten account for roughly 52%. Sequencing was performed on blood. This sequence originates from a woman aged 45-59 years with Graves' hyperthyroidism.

DNA of the CDR3: TGTGCCAGCAGTACACCCCGAGGCTTCACAGATACGCAGTATTTT. Encoded protein: CASSTPRGFTDTQYF. This chain joins TRBV27 and TRBJ2-3; unclear D gene. CDR1 and CDR2 from the germline V gene are MNHEY and SMNVEV (reference sequence). CDR3 length: 15 amino acids. V shed 5 bases and J shed 2 bases, with 14 bases lying between them.